Presented here are 23 T cell receptor beta chains from one specimen sequenced in a study of T cell repertoires in cytomegalovirus infection. MiXCR, run by TCRdb on the reads, gives a single entry per CDR3 protein. Of roughly 170,000 distinct CDR3 sequences in the sample, less than 25% were seen once. The antigens these receptors bind are not known. Sample: CD8+ T cells from cultured PBMCs, taken from culture after CMV antigen stimulation. Every receptor here comes from a human donor in good health (CMV status not recorded). Some clones in this sample may be carry-over from other donors' samples.

This rearrangement joins TRBV19 to TRBJ2-7; 13 bases are shared with TRBD2. V trimming: 4 bases; J trimming: 0 bases; junction bases outside the gene matches: 12. This CDR3 is built from 19 residues. CDR1 and CDR2 (germline): LNHDA, SQIVND (reference sequence). The CDR3 reads CASSTGLAGASDNSYEQYF. The CDR3, as DNA: TGTGCCAGTAGTACCGGACTAGCGGGGGCCAGCGACAACTCCTACGAGCAGTACTTC. Full variable domain (outside the CDR3, taken from reference TRBV19 and TRBJ2-7): DGGITQSPKYLFRKEGQNVTLSCEQNLNHDAMYWYRQDPGQGLRLIYYSQIVNDFQKGDIAEGYSVSREKKESFPLTVTSAQKNPTAFYLCASSTGLAGASDNSYEQYFGPGTRLTVT.

J is TRBJ1-1 and V is TRBV7-2; no firm D call. V was pared by 8 bases and J by 0 bases, with 13 bases between. CDR3 size: 14 residues. Germline V gene data show CDR1 as SGHTA and CDR2 as FQGNSA. This CDR3 is CASGVTRMNTEAFF. CDR3 DNA: TGTGCCAGCGGAGTGACTCGAATGAACACTGAAGCTTTCTTT.

The chain couples TRBV4-3 to TRBJ1-4; the match to TRBD1 covers 11 bases. Germline values: CDR1 LGHNA, CDR2 YSLEER. The J segment lost 7 bases and the V segment lost 2 bases, leaving 9 bases of the junction unmatched. This CDR3 contains 17 residues. The CDR3 DNA reads TGCGCCAGCAGCCAAACCGGGACAGGGGGTTGGGGTGAAAAACTGTTTTTT. This gives the protein CASSQTGTGGWGEKLFF.

This clonotype has just one count. The chain couples TRBV6-5 to TRBJ2-2; perhaps TRBD2 as D (7 bases). V lost 10 bases and J lost 0, with 15 bases in between. Germline V gene lookup returns CDR1 MNHEY and CDR2 SVGAGI. The CDR3 has 15 amino acids. The CDR3, as DNA: TGTGCCACCGGGGGGACACCCGCGAACACCGGGGAGCTGTTTTTT. As protein: CATGGTPANTGELFF.

In its sample, this clonotype was seen a few times. The chain combines TRBV7-2 with TRBJ1-3, with a possible D match to TRBD1 (5 bases). The CDR3 runs to 14 residues. CDR1 SGHTA and CDR2 FQGNSA come from the germline V gene. Trimming took 5 bases from V and 4 from J, leaving 12 bases between them. This chain's CDR3 is CASSRGTAGNTIYF. In nucleotides, the CDR3 is TGTGCCAGCAGCCGGGGGACTGCCGGAAACACCATATATTTT. Variable domain in full (rest from reference TRBV7-2 and TRBJ1-3): GAGVSQSPSNKVTEKGKDVELRCDPISGHTALYWYRQSLGQGLEFLIYFQGNSAPDKSGLPSDRFSAERTGGSVSTLTIQRTQQEDSAVYLCASSRGTAGNTIYFGEGSWLTVV.

This rearrangement joins TRBV7-9 to TRBJ1-5; D is possibly TRBD1 (5 bases). This CDR3 comprises 14 residues. Germline-derived CDR1 and CDR2 are SEHNR and FQNEAQ (reference sequence). Trimming cost V 5 bases and J 5 bases, with 13 bases left between them. The CDR3 DNA follows: TGTGCCAGCAGCGGACGGGACCGATATCAGCCCCAGCATTTT. It codes for CASSGRDRYQPQHF.

This clonotype was observed many times. V usage is TRBV4-1 and J usage is TRBJ1-3; D not resolved. The CDR3 has 14 amino acids. Germline V gives CDR1 MGHRA, CDR2 YSYEKL. The germline V and J ends were trimmed by 4 bases and 7 bases, with 14 bases remaining between them. The CDR3 protein is CASSPSGVANTIYF. The CDR3 DNA follows: TGCGCCAGCAGCCCATCCGGGGTTGCCAACACCATATATTTT.

A few counts support this clonotype. Here the CDR3 reads CASSSGLAGTSYEQYF. The CDR3 coding sequence is TGTGCCAGCAGTTCCGGACTAGCGGGGACATCCTACGAGCAGTACTTC. The chain carries TRBV13 and TRBJ2-7; 12 nucleotides align to TRBD2. The germline V gene encodes CDR1 PRHDT and CDR2 FYEKMQ (reference sequence). The CDR3 has 16 residues. The V segment lost 6 bases and the J segment 1 base; nucleotides outside the gene matches: 7.

In its sample, this clonotype was seen a few times. The CDR3 is CASSYRGRREKLFF. The CDR3 bases are TGTGCCAGCAGTTACAGGGGGCGAAGGGAAAAACTGTTTTTT. V usage is TRBV6-5 and J usage is TRBJ1-4; TRBD1 matches 7 bases. Germline CDR1 reads MNHEY; CDR2 reads SVGAGI. The CDR3 is 14 amino acids. J gave up 8 bases and V 2 bases, and 5 bases lay outside the gene matches.

The chain is built from TRBV19 and TRBJ2-7; D is unresolved. This CDR3 comprises 13 residues. Trimming stripped 5 bases from V and 1 base from J, with 9 bases between. CDR1 and CDR2 (germline): LNHDA, SQIVND (reference sequence). Here the CDR3 reads CASSFRTSYEQYF. CDR3 DNA sequence: TGTGCCAGTAGTTTCCGAACGTCCTACGAGCAGTACTTC.

This clonotype was counted a few times. The CDR3 DNA follows: TGTGCCAGCAGCTTAAACTACTTTAGCGGGGGCACAGATACGCAGTATTTT. Encoded protein: CASSLNYFSGGTDTQYF. This sequence joins TRBV11-2 and TRBJ2-3; 8 nucleotides align to TRBD2. Losses at the gene ends were 2 bases for V and 1 base for J; bases not matched to a gene: 8. CDR1 is SGHAT and CDR2 is FQNNGV in the germline V gene. There are 17 residues in the CDR3.

This clonotype was observed a handful of times. The rearrangement uses TRBV11-2 and TRBJ1-2; D unclear. Germline-derived CDR1 and CDR2 are SGHAT and FQNNGV. The CDR3 loop spans 13 amino acids. V lost 6 bases and J 3 bases, leaving 11 bases between the germline ends. The CDR3 spells CASRPAEDYGYTF. The CDR3 DNA reads TGTGCCAGCAGGCCCGCAGAGGACTATGGCTACACCTTC.

The chain recombines TRBV6-4 with TRBJ2-3, with D perhaps given as TRBD1 or TRBD2 (5 bases each). Germline V gene lookup returns CDR1 MRHNA and CDR2 SNTAGT. CDR3 length equals 16 residues. V was pared by 3 bases and J by 1 base, with 14 bases between. CDR3 nucleotide sequence: TGTGCCAGCAGTGAGACGACGGGGCTTGGCACAGATACGCAGTATTTT. Encoded protein: CASSETTGLGTDTQYF.

This clonotype appeared a few times. The chain links TRBV3-1 to TRBJ2-3, with 11 positions matching TRBD1. Trimming cost V 4 bases and J 3 bases; bases outside gene matches: 6. CDR1 is LGHDT and CDR2 is YNNKEL in the germline V gene (reference sequence). The CDR3 sequence is 16 residues long. The CDR3 DNA follows: TGTGCCAGCAGCCCCGGGACAGGGGGTAAGACAGATACGCAGTATTTT. Amino acids: CASSPGTGGKTDTQYF.

This clonotype showed up just a few times. This sequence joins TRBV6-5 and TRBJ2-1; D is perhaps TRBD2 (6 bases). The V and J ends lost 4 bases and 6 bases respectively, with 16 bases between them. The CDR3 runs to 15 residues. Germline loops: CDR1 MNHEY, CDR2 SVGAGI. CDR3 sequence (DNA): TGTGCCAGCAGTTTAAATTTAGGTAGCGGCAATGAGCAGTTCTTC. Encoded protein: CASSLNLGSGNEQFF.

V usage is TRBV12-3 or TRBV12-4 and J usage is TRBJ1-3, with TRBD1 matching 7 bases. The V segment lost 7 bases and the J segment 1 base; nucleotides outside the gene matches: 16. The length of the CDR3 is 18 residues. The CDR3 reads CASITTGESRGSGNTIYF. The CDR3 region has the DNA TGTGCCAGCATTACTACAGGGGAATCTAGAGGATCTGGAAACACCATATATTTT.

The rearrangement joins TRBV2 to TRBJ2-3; D unresolved. The V gene's germline CDR1 is SNHLY and CDR2 FYNNEI. V lost 6 bases, J lost 10 bases, and 5 bases lay in between. The CDR3 contains 9 residues. The CDR3: CASSNPQYF. The CDR3 region has the DNA TGTGCCAGCAGCAACCCGCAGTATTTT.

The CDR3 here is CASSQWGAGEAYNEQFF. CDR3 nucleotides: TGCGCCAGCAGCCAATGGGGAGCGGGGGAGGCCTACAATGAGCAGTTCTTC. The chain employs TRBV4-1 and TRBJ2-1, with 8 positions matching TRBD2. CDR1 and CDR2 (germline): MGHRA, YSYEKL. This CDR3 has 17 amino acids. The V gene end was trimmed by 2 bases and the J gene end by 2 bases; junction bases not matched to a gene: 8.

This chain connects TRBV7-9 to TRBJ1-5; no reliable D call. With 5 bases removed from V and 0 bases from J, the gap between germline ends came to 20 bases. CDR3 size: 18 residues. The V gene's germline CDR1 is SEHNR and CDR2 FQNEAQ (reference sequence). The CDR3 protein is CASSAGPGELYSNQPQHF. The CDR3 coding sequence is TGTGCCAGCAGCGCCGGGCCCGGGGAGCTTTATAGCAATCAGCCCCAGCATTTT.

This clonotype was seen more than once but under ten times. The V gene is TRBV7-3, the J gene TRBJ1-6; 11 bases align to TRBD1. The CDR3 consists of 14 residues. CDR1 and CDR2 (germline): SGHTA, FQGTGA. The V and J ends lost 5 bases and 12 bases, in that order; junction bases with no gene match: 6. The CDR3 DNA is TGTGCCAGCAGCCCCGGGACAGGGGGTTTACCCCTCCACTTT. Translated: CASSPGTGGLPLHF.

The chain couples TRBV7-9 to TRBJ2-2, with 7 bases matching TRBD1. The CDR3 consists of 14 residues. J gave up 4 bases and V 2 bases, and 1 base lay outside the gene matches. The germline V gene has CDR1 SEHNR and CDR2 FQNEAQ (reference sequence). The CDR3 is CASSLSGGTGELFF. The DNA for the CDR3 is TGTGCCAGCAGCTTATCAGGGGGCACCGGGGAGCTGTTTTTT.

The chain uses TRBV7-9 and TRBJ2-7; D gene ambiguous. The CDR3 loop spans 14 amino acids. Germline CDR1 SEHNR, CDR2 FQNEAQ (reference sequence). V lost 7 bases and J 3 bases, leaving 16 bases between the germline ends. The CDR3 bases are TGTGCCAGCACCCTAGATACAGCCCACTACGAGCAGTACTTC. It translates to CASTLDTAHYEQYF.

This clonotype was recorded many times. This rearrangement joins TRBV27 to TRBJ2-7, with 11 nucleotides matching TRBD1. J gave up 4 bases and V 4 bases, and 9 bases lay outside the gene matches. Germline assignment: CDR1 MNHEY and CDR2 SMNVEV (reference sequence). CDR3 size: 16 residues. The CDR3 loop reads CASSSYPGQGEYEQYF. The CDR3 coding sequence is TGTGCCAGCAGTTCCTATCCGGGACAGGGGGAGTACGAGCAGTACTTC.